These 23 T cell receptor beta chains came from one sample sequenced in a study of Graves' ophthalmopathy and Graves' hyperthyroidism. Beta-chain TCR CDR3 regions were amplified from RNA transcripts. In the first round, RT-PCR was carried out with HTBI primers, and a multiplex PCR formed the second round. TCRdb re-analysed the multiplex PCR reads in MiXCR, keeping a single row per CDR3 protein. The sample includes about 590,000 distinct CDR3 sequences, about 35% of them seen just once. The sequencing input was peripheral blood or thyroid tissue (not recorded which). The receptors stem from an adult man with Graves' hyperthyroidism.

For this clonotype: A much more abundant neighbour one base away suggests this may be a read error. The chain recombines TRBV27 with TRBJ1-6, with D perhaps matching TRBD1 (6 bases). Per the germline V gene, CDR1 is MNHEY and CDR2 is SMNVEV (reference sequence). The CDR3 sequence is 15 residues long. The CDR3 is CASRAGDRDNPPLHF. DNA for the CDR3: TGTGCCAGCAGGGCAGGGGATCGTGATAATCCACCCCTCCACTTT.

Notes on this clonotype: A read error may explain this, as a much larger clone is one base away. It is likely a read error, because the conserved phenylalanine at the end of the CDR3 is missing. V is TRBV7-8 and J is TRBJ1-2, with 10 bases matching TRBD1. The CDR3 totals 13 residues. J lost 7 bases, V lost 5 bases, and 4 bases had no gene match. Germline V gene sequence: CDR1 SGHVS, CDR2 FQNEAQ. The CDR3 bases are TGTGCCAGCAGCCAGACAGGGGGCGTTGGCTACACCTCC. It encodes CASSQTGGVGYTS.

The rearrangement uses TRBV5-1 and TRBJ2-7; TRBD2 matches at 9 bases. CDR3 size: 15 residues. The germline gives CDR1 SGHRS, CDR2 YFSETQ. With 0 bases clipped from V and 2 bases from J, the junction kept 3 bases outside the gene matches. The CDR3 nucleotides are TGCGCCAGCAGCTTGGCGTCTAGCGGGACCTACGAGCAGTACTTC. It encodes CASSLASSGTYEQYF.

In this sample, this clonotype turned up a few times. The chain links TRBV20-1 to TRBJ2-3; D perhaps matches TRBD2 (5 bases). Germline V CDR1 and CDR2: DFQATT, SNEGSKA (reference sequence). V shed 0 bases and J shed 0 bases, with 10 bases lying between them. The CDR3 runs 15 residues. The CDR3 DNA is TGCAGTGCTAGAGATCTGACTACCAGCACAGATACGCAGTATTTT. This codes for CSARDLTTSTDTQYF.

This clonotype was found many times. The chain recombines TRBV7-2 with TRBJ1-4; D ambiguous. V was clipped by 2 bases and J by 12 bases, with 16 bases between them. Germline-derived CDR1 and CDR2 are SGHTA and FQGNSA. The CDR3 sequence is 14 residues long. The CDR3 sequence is CASSLSPPTDELFF. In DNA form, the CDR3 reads TGTGCCAGCAGCTTAAGTCCCCCCACAGACGAACTGTTTTTT.

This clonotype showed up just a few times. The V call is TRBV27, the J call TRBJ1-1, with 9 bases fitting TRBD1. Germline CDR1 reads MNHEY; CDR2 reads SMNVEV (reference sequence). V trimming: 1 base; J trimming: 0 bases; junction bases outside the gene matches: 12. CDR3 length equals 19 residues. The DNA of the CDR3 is TGTGCCAGCAGTTTATACGTATTTACAGGGGGCAAAATGAACACTGAAGCTTTCTTT. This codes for CASSLYVFTGGKMNTEAFF.

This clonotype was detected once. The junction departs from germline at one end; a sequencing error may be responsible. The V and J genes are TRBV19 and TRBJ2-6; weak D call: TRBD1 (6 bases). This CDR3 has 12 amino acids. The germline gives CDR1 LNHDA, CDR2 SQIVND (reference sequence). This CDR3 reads CASSLAGDTEAF. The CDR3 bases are TGTGCCAGTAGTTTGGCAGGGGACACTGAAGCTTTC.

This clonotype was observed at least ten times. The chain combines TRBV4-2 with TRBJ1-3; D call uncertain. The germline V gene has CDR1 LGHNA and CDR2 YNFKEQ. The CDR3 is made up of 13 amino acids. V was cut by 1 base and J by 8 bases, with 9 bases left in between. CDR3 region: CASSQGGLDTIYF. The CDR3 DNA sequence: TGTGCCAGCAGCCAAGGAGGGTTGGACACCATATATTTT.

Here the CDR3 reads CAISGRWGAPETQYF. DNA of the CDR3: TGTGCCATCAGTGGCCGTTGGGGGGCCCCAGAGACCCAGTACTTC. The rearrangement uses TRBV10-3 and TRBJ2-5; the D gene could be TRBD1 or TRBD2 (6 bases each). Germline CDR1 and CDR2: ENHRY and SYGVKD. V lost 4 bases, J lost 4 bases, and 16 bases lay in between. This CDR3 has 15 amino acids.

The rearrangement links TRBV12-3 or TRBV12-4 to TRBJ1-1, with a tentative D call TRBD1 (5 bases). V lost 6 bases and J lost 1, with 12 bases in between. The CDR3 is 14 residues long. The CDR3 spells CASRTGDSNTEAFF. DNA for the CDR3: TGTGCCAGCAGAACAGGAGATTCGAACACTGAAGCTTTCTTT.

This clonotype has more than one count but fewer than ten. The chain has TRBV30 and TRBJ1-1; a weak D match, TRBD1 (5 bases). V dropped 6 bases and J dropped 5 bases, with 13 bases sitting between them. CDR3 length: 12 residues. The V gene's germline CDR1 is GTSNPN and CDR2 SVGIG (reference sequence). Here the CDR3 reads CACPGGGTEAFF. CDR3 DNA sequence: TGTGCCTGTCCGGGGGGGGGTACTGAAGCTTTCTTT.

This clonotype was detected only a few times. CDR3 amino acids: CASSLAGDIQYF. The CDR3 bases are TGCGCCAGCAGCTTGGCGGGGGACATTCAGTACTTC. The chain links TRBV5-1 to TRBJ2-4; tentative D call: TRBD2 (6 bases). The germline V gene has CDR1 SGHRS and CDR2 YFSETQ. The CDR3 runs to 12 residues. Trimming took off 0 bases at V and 8 bases at J, with 6 bases between the two ends.

CDR3 protein: CASSQEGRGLGNTIYF. The CDR3 DNA reads TGCGCCAGCAGCCAAGAGGGCAGGGGGCTAGGAAACACCATATATTTT. This chain connects TRBV4-1 to TRBJ1-3, with 8 nucleotides matching TRBD1. The V gene end was trimmed by 0 bases and the J gene end by 4 bases; junction bases not matched to a gene: 5. The CDR3 extends over 16 amino acids. Germline lookup yields CDR1 MGHRA and CDR2 YSYEKL.

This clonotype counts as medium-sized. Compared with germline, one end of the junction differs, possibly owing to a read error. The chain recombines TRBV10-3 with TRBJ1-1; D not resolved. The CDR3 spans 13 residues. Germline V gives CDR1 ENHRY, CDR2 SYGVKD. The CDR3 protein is CAIRDTGYTEAFF. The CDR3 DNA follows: TGTGCCATCCGTGACACGGGGTACACTGAAGCTTTCTTT.

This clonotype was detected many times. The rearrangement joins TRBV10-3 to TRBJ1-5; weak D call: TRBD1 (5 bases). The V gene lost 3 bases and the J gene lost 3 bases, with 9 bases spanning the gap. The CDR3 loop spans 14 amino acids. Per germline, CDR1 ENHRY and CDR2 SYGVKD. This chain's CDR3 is CAISDGGINQPQHF. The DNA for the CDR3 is TGTGCCATCAGTGATGGGGGTATCAATCAGCCCCAGCATTTT.

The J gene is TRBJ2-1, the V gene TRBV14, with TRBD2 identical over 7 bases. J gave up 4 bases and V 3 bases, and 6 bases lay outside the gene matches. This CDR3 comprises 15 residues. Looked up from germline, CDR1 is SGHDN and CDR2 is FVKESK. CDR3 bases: TGTGCCAGCAGCCAGTTACCTAGCGGTTACAATGAGCAGTTCTTC. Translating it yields CASSQLPSGYNEQFF.

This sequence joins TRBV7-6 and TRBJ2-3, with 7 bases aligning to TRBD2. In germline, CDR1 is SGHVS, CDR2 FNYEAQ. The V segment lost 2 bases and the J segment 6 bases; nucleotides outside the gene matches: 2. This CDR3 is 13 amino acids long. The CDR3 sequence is CASSLSRGDTQYF. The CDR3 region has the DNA TGTGCCAGCAGCTTATCGCGGGGGGATACGCAGTATTTT.

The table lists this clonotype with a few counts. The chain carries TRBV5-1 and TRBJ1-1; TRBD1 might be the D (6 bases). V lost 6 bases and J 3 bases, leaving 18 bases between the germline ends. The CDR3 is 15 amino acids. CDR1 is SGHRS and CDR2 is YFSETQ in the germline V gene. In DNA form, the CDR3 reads TGCGCCAGCACCTACAGGGTCGGAAGGGACACTGAAGCTTTCTTT. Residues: CASTYRVGRDTEAFF. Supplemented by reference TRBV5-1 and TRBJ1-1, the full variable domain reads KAGVTQTPRYLIKTRGQQVTLSCSPISGHRSVSWYQQTPGQGLQFLFEYFSETQRNKGNFPGRFSGRQFSNSRSEMNVSTLELGDSALYLCASTYRVGRDTEAFFGQGTRLTVV.

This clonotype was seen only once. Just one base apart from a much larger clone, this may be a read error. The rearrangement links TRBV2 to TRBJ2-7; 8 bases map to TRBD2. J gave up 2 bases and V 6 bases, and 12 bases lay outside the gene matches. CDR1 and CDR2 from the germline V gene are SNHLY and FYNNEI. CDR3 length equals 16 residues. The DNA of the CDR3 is TGTGCCAGCAGCTTAGGAGCTAGCGGGTATGCCTACGAGCAGTACTTC. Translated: CASSLGASGYAYEQYF.

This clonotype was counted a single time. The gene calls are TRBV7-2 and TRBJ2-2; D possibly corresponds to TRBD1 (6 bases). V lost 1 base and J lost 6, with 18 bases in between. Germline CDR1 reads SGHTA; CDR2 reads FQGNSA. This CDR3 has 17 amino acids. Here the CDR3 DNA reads TGTGCCAGCAGCTTAGTTCGCGGCAGGGGAAGGTCCGGGGAGCTGTTTTTT. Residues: CASSLVRGRGRSGELFF.

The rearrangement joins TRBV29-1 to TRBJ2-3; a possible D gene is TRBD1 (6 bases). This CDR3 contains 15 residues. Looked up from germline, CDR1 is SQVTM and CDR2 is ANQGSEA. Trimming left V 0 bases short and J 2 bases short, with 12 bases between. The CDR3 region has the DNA TGCAGCGTTGAAGAGGGACACAGCTTCACAGATACGCAGTATTTT. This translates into CSVEEGHSFTDTQYF.

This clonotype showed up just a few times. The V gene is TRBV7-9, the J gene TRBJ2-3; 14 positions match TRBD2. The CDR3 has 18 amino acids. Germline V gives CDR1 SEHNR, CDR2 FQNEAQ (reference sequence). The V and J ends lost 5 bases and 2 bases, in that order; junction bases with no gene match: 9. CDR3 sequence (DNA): TGTGCCAGCAGCACGCGACTAGCGGGAGGGCGGGACACAGATACGCAGTATTTT. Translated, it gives CASSTRLAGGRDTDTQYF. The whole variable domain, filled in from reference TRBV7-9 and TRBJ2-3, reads DTGVSQNPRHKITKRGQNVTFRCDPISEHNRLYWYRQTLGQGPEFLTYFQNEAQLEKSRLLSDRFSAERPKGSFSTLEIQRTEQGDSAMYLCASSTRLAGGRDTDTQYFGPGTRLTVL.

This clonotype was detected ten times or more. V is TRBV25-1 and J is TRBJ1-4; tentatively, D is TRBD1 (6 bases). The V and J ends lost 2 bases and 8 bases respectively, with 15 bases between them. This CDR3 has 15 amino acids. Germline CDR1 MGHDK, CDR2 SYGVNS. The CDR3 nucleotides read TGTGCCAGCAGTGAACTGGGGGCGGGCGGGGAAAAACTGTTTTTT. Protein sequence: CASSELGAGGEKLFF.